The sequence of this T cell receptor beta chain was determined in a study of blood T cell repertoires in COVID-19. Study information: Both acute and convalescent COVID-19 samples were obtained from the United States, Italy and Spain. PBMCs, B-cell-depleted T cells, or T cells provided the cDNA or gDNA that made up the material.

Sequenced by immunoSEQ multiplex PCR; TCRdb stores in-frame clones only, minus some. This sample yields about 50,000 clones, of which 65% to 90% are seen a single time; approximately 2.5% belongs to the top ten. This clone was observed once. Relative to the germline gene, one junction end is altered; a read error may explain this. Seattle participants joined during active infection and were tracked over time. The CDR3 loop spans 13 amino acids. Germline CDR1 reads SQVTM; CDR2 reads ANQGSEA. Source material: peripheral blood. This receptor was identified in a woman at least 80 years old with COVID-19, enrolled during active disease. This chain connects TRBV29-1 to TRBJ2-1; perhaps TRBD2 as D (6 bases). This CDR3 is CSVEGLSSDEQFF. As DNA, the CDR3 is TGCAGCGTCGAAGGGCTTTCTAGCGATGAGCAGTTCTTC.